The present T cell receptor beta chain was sequenced within a study of cytomegalovirus exposure and HLA in healthy donors. With 60 Vbeta and 13 Jbeta primers, the PCR was carried out. TCRdb's copy holds only in-frame clones and misses some; the assay was immunoSEQ multiplex PCR. The sample includes some 170,000 clones, 80% of them seen just once. The ends were cut back, 3 bases at V and 1 base at J, with 13 bases in the middle. Germline CDR1 MNHEY, CDR2 SMNVEV (reference sequence). The CDR3 is 15 amino acids. Points from the study as a whole: Later analysis identified a missense DCLRE1C variant that was linked to TCR beta V- and J-gene trimming. Presence/absence analyses assumed roughly uniform sequencing depth across donors.

Remarks on this clone: What it binds is unknown.

The chain couples TRBV27 to TRBJ2-7, with D possibly TRBD2 on 5 matching bases. This clonotype originated in a man aged 25-45 years in good health and CMV-seronegative. The specimen was PBMCs. CDR3 protein: CASSFSRAASYEQYF. CDR3 bases: TGTGCCAGCAGTTTTTCGCGGGCCGCATCCTACGAGCAGTACTTC.